This entry describes one T cell receptor beta chain. Antigen unknown. TCRdb independently ran MiXCR on the 5' RACE reads; one entry per CDR3 protein. The data hold 400,000 or so distinct CDR3 sequences, with about 6% observed a single time. V was trimmed by 3 bases and J by 5 bases, leaving 14 bases between them. The CDR3 is 15 residues long. CDR1 is ENHRY and CDR2 is SYGVKD in the germline V gene. The data derive from a study of T cells after yellow fever vaccination. Overall study: Fractions of limited cellularity were prepared by means of SMART-Seq v4 Ultra Low Input. Points from the study as a whole: It was a small share of clonotypes that appeared in both CD4 and CD8 compartments. The bulk population could contribute abundant contaminating clonotypes to FACS-sorted repertoires. Booster sampling recovered most clones from primary vaccination (nearly 98% CD4, approximately 90% CD8).

The TCR originated in a man aged 25 to 40 who received the YFV17D yellow fever vaccine. Sequenced material: PBMCs, taken 5 days after the yellow fever booster vaccination. The chain links TRBV10-3 to TRBJ1-5; possible D gene TRBD1, 5 bases. CDR3 nucleotide sequence: TGTGCCATCAGTGAAGGCAGGGAGATGGATCAGCCCCAGCATTTT. Protein: CAISEGREMDQPQHF.